A single TCR beta chain is shown here with its context. The data were taken from a study of blood T cell repertoires in COVID-19. TCRdb keeps only in-frame clones here, not all; method: immunoSEQ multiplex PCR. The table lists hundreds of thousands of clones, around 87% of them singletons. Germline CDR1 is SGDLS and CDR2 is YYNGEE. The V end was cut by 1 base, the J end by 2 bases, with 15 bases between. This CDR3 is built from 16 residues. The clonotype originates from a man between 60 and 70 years old with acute or convalescent COVID-19. Sequenced sample: peripheral blood. The chain has TRBV9 and TRBJ2-5; a possible D gene is TRBD1 (6 bases). CDR3 sequence (DNA): TGTGCCAGCAGCGTATATCCCCTCCAGGGGCAAGAGACCCAGTACTTC. It yields the protein CASSVYPLQGQETQYF.